This T cell receptor (beta chain) was documented in a study of blood T cell repertoires in COVID-19. Data came from immunoSEQ multiplex PCR; TCRdb stores just in-frame clones and leaves some out. This table has roughly 100,000 clones, roughly 79% appearing once. This CDR3 region has 14 residues. Trimming took off 1 base at V and 3 bases at J, with 7 bases between the two ends. Per the germline V gene, CDR1 is SGHTA and CDR2 is FQGNSA. V usage is TRBV7-2 and J usage is TRBJ2-4; D not certain. The sample taken for sequencing was peripheral blood. The TCR originated in a man at least 80 years old with acute or convalescent COVID-19. The CDR3 protein is CASSLVWSKNIQYF. The CDR3, as DNA: TGTGCCAGCAGCTTAGTGTGGAGCAAAAACATTCAGTACTTC.